The clone carrying this T cell receptor beta chain was observed at least ten times. Its antigen remains unknown. TCRdb independently ran MiXCR on the 5' RACE reads; one entry per CDR3 protein. The sample shows about 350,000 distinct CDR3 sequences, roughly 10% of them seen only once. The data belong to a study of T cells after yellow fever vaccination. Germline V gives CDR1 SGHTA, CDR2 FQGNSA. V lost 5 bases and J lost 6; bases outside the gene matches: 9. There are 15 residues in the CDR3. Study-level findings and limits: Clonotype sharing between CD4 and CD8 compartments was small.

The sample was PBMCs, taken on the day of the first yellow fever vaccination. The rearrangement links TRBV7-2 to TRBJ2-1; 8 nucleotides match TRBD2. The clonotype comes from a man aged 18 to 35 who received the YFV17D yellow fever vaccine. The CDR3 loop reads CASSPPGLAGNEQFF. Here the CDR3 DNA reads TGTGCCAGCAGCCCTCCCGGACTAGCTGGCAATGAGCAGTTCTTC. Variable domain in full (rest from reference TRBV7-2 and TRBJ2-1): GAGVSQSPSNKVTEKGKDVELRCDPISGHTALYWYRQSLGQGLEFLIYFQGNSAPDKSGLPSDRFSAERTGGSVSTLTIQRTQQEDSAVYLCASSPPGLAGNEQFFGPGTRLTVL.